Presented here are 15 T cell receptor beta chains from one specimen sequenced in a study of radiotherapy plus CTLA-4 blockade in lung cancer. Using immunoSEQ multiplex PCR, the repertoire was profiled, and TCRdb retains in-frame clones only, with some absent. The data contain 85,000 to 130,000 clones, more than 70% of them singletons. Sequences were derived from peripheral blood, sampled from a patient treated with radiotherapy plus ipilimumab. The receptors were sampled from a human donor with non-small cell lung cancer that progressed on radiotherapy plus ipilimumab. Some clones in this sample may be carry-over from other donors' samples.

This chain connects TRBV9 to TRBJ2-1; the D is unclear. The CDR3 is 15 residues long. With 0 bases removed from V and 7 bases from J, the gap between germline ends came to 14 bases. Germline values: CDR1 SGDLS, CDR2 YYNGEE. CDR3 DNA sequence: TGTGCCAGCAGCGTAGTTGGAGCAATGAGGAATGAGCAGTTCTTC. Translation gives CASSVVGAMRNEQFF.

The chain carries TRBV5-1 and TRBJ1-6; D unresolved. V lost 0 bases to trimming and J lost 7 bases, with 5 bases between them. Germline CDR1 SGHRS, CDR2 YFSETQ. The CDR3 loop spans 13 amino acids. The CDR3 DNA sequence: TGCGCCAGCAGCTTGGACGGGAATTCACCCCTCCACTTT. Its translation is CASSLDGNSPLHF. The whole variable domain, filled in from reference TRBV5-1 and TRBJ1-6, reads KAGVTQTPRYLIKTRGQQVTLSCSPISGHRSVSWYQQTPGQGLQFLFEYFSETQRNKGNFPGRFSGRQFSNSRSEMNVSTLELGDSALYLCASSLDGNSPLHFGNGTRLTVT.

The chain uses TRBV5-4 and TRBJ1-6, with a possible D match to TRBD1 (5 bases). This CDR3 spans 13 amino acids. Germline values: CDR1 SGHNT, CDR2 YYREEE (reference sequence). The V gene lost 0 bases and the J gene lost 9 bases, with 7 bases spanning the gap. This CDR3 reads CASSLEGSSPLHF. The CDR3 region has the DNA TGTGCCAGCAGCTTGGAGGGGAGTTCACCCCTCCACTTT. Together with reference TRBV5-4 and TRBJ1-6, the CDR3 gives the full variable domain: ETGVTQSPTHLIKTRGQQVTLRCSSQSGHNTVSWYQQALGQGPQFIFQYYREEENGRGNFPPRFSGLQFPNYSSELNVNALELDDSALYLCASSLEGSSPLHFGNGTRLTVT.

The rearrangement uses TRBV9 and TRBJ1-2, with D possibly matching TRBD1 (5 bases). The CDR3 runs to 16 residues. The V gene's germline CDR1 is SGDLS and CDR2 YYNGEE. Trimming removed 2 bases at V and 0 bases at J, with 14 bases between. In DNA, the CDR3 is TGTGCCAGCAGCGTTCGAGGCAGGGCCCCTAACTATGGCTACACCTTC. Its protein is CASSVRGRAPNYGYTF.

The chain recombines TRBV11-2 with TRBJ1-5; D not resolved. V was pared by 6 bases and J by 6 bases, with 12 bases between. CDR3 length: 13 residues. From germline, CDR1 is SGHAT and CDR2 FQNNGV. CDR3 in amino acids: CASRLEGGQPQHF. CDR3 coding DNA: TGTGCCAGCAGGCTGGAGGGAGGTCAGCCCCAGCATTTT.

The CDR3 reads CASSQDNRQGGIRQYF. The CDR3 DNA follows: TGCGCCAGCAGCCAAGACAATAGGCAGGGGGGTATTCGGCAGTATTTT. The chain uses TRBV4-3 and TRBJ2-3; possibly TRBD1 for D (7 bases). V lost 0 bases to trimming and J lost 11 bases, with 21 bases between them. In germline, CDR1 is LGHNA, CDR2 YSLEER. The CDR3 length is 16 residues.

In nucleotides, the CDR3 is TGTGCCAGTAGTGGAACTAGCGGAGGAACCGGGGAGCTGTTTTTT. The encoded protein is CASSGTSGGTGELFF. The chain couples TRBV19 to TRBJ2-2; the match to TRBD2 covers 8 bases. The trim removed 5 bases at V and 5 bases at J, leaving 7 bases unmatched. Germline values: CDR1 LNHDA, CDR2 SQIVND (reference sequence). This CDR3 comprises 15 residues.

This clone was detected only once. This sequence joins TRBV29-1 and TRBJ2-7; no definite D call. Germline V CDR1 and CDR2: SQVTM, ANQGSEA. The V and J ends lost 7 bases and 4 bases respectively, with 20 bases between them. CDR3 length: 14 residues. CDR3 DNA sequence: TGCAGCGCCGTCTTATTCGAGGCGGATTACGAGCAGTACTTC. This codes for CSAVLFEADYEQYF.

The chain has TRBV23-1 and TRBJ1-1; TRBD1 aligns across 10 bases. TRBV23-1 is assigned to the ORF class and has an uncertain function. The V gene end was trimmed by 6 bases and the J gene end by 0 bases; junction bases not matched to a gene: 16. CDR3 length equals 19 residues. The CDR3 DNA reads TGCGCCAGCAGAACACTACCGGGACAGGGGCGTTATATGAACACTGAAGCTTTCTTT. Amino acids: CASRTLPGQGRYMNTEAFF.

The chain has TRBV5-5 and TRBJ1-5, with D tentatively TRBD1 (6 bases). CDR3 length: 16 amino acids. Germline loops: CDR1 SGHKS, CDR2 YYEKEE (reference sequence). V lost 1 base and J lost 1, with 12 bases in between. The CDR3: CASSLRQQGSNQPQHF. In DNA, the CDR3 is TGTGCCAGCAGCTTGAGGCAGCAGGGGAGCAATCAGCCCCAGCATTTT.

CDR3 region: CASSLLPGITEAFF. Written as DNA, the CDR3 is TGCGCCAGCAGCTTGTTGCCCGGGATTACTGAAGCTTTCTTT. The chain is built from TRBV5-1 and TRBJ1-1, with unresolved D. The CDR3 runs to 14 residues. V shed 1 base and J shed 5 bases, with 12 bases lying between them. Germline CDR1 and CDR2: SGHRS and YFSETQ.

The chain links TRBV6-1 to TRBJ2-3; 13 nucleotides match TRBD2. The V gene's germline CDR1 is MNHNS and CDR2 SASEGT. The junction had 11 bases not matched to a gene; V was cut back by 4 bases and J by 7 bases. The CDR3 loop spans 17 amino acids. CDR3 in amino acids: CASSAYTTSGGRNTQYF. The CDR3 DNA follows: TGTGCCAGCAGTGCCTACACGACTAGCGGGGGGCGGAATACGCAGTATTTT.

The chain couples TRBV5-1 to TRBJ2-3, with a possible D match to TRBD1 (6 bases). Trimming cost V 0 bases and J 3 bases, with 14 bases left between them. Germline loops: CDR1 SGHRS, CDR2 YFSETQ. CDR3 length: 16 amino acids. The DNA for the CDR3 is TGCGCCAGCAGCTTGGTCTCCGTGAGGGGGACAGATACGCAGTATTTT. This translates into CASSLVSVRGTDTQYF.

The chain uses TRBV5-5 and TRBJ1-6, with a possible D match to TRBD1 (6 bases). The germline V gene has CDR1 SGHKS and CDR2 YYEKEE (reference sequence). There are 15 residues in the CDR3. V was pared by 4 bases and J by 9 bases, with 17 bases between. The DNA for the CDR3 is TGTGCCAGCAGCCGAGTAGGGGGGCAGGGTTCACCCCTCCACTTT. Residues: CASSRVGGQGSPLHF.

J is TRBJ1-4 and V is TRBV28; D not certain. This CDR3 region has 15 residues. Trimming pared 6 bases from V and 1 base from J, leaving 12 bases between. Germline V lookup: CDR1 MDHEN, CDR2 SYDVKM. CDR3 in amino acids: CASSLPGVTNEKLFF. CDR3 DNA: TGTGCCAGCAGCCTACCGGGAGTAACTAATGAAAAACTGTTTTTT.